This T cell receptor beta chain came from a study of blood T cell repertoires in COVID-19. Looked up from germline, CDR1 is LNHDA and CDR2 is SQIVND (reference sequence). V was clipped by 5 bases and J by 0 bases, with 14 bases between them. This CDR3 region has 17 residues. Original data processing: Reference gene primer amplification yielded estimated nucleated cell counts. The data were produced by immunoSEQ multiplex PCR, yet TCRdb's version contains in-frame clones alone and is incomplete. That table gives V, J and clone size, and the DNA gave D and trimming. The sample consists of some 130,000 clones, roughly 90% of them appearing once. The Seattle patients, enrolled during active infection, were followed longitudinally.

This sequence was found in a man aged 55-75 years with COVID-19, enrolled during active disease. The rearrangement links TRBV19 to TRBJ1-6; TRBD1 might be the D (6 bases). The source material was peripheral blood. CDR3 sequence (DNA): TGTGCCAGTAGTTCCCGGGACACCGGCTCCTATAATTCACCCCTCCACTTT. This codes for CASSSRDTGSYNSPLHF.